This TCR beta chain stems from a study of shared clonotypes between healthy human individuals. Germline V gene lookup returns CDR1 SGHRS and CDR2 YFSETQ. The CDR3 consists of 16 residues. V shed 0 bases and J shed 0 bases, with 11 bases lying between them. Produced via immunoSEQ multiplex PCR; TCRdb's table is partial and in-frame only. The top ten clones hold 0.37% of a sample with 2,500,000 or so clones, less than 95% of them seen once. The receptor was isolated from a man between 18 and 29 years old in good health. Some clones in this sample may be carry-over from other donors' samples. Sequenced: naive CD4+ T cells from PBMCs. Stated subset: CD45RA+ positively selected. J is TRBJ2-3 and V is TRBV5-1; unclear D gene. The CDR3 region is CASSLVGEASTDTQYF. The CDR3 DNA reads TGCGCCAGCAGCTTGGTAGGTGAAGCTAGCACAGATACGCAGTATTTT.